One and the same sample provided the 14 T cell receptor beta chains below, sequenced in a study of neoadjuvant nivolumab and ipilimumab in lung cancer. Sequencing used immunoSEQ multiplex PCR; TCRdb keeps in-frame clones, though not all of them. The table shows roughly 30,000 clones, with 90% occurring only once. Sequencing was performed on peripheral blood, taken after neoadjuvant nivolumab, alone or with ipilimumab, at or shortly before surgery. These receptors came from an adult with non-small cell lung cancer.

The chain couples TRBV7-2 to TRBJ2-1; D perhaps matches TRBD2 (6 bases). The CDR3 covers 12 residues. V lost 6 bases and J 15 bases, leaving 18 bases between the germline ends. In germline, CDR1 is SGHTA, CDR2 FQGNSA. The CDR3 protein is CASSSIGGNRFF. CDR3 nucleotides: TGTGCCAGCAGTTCGATAGGAGGGAACAGGTTCTTC.

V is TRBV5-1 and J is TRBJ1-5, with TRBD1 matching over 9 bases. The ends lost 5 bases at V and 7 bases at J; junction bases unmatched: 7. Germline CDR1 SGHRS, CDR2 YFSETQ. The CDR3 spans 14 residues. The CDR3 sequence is CASRAGTGRQPQHF. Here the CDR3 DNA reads TGCGCCAGCAGGGCCGGGACAGGGAGGCAGCCCCAGCATTTT. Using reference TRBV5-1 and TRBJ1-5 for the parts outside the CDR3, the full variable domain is KAGVTQTPRYLIKTRGQQVTLSCSPISGHRSVSWYQQTPGQGLQFLFEYFSETQRNKGNFPGRFSGRQFSNSRSEMNVSTLELGDSALYLCASRAGTGRQPQHFGDGTRLSIL.

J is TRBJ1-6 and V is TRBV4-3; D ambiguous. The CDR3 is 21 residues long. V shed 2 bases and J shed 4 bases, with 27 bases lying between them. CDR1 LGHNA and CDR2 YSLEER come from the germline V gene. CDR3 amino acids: CASSQWAQRRPTRPYNSPLHF. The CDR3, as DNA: TGCGCCAGCAGCCAATGGGCGCAGCGACGACCGACCCGCCCATATAATTCACCCCTCCACTTT.

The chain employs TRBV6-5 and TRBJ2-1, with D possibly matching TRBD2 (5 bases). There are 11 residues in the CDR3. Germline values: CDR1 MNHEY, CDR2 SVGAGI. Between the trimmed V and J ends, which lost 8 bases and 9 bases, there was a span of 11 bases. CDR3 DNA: TGTGCCAGCTCCCTAGGAGGTGAGCAGTTCTTC. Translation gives CASSLGGEQFF.

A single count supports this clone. The CDR3 loop reads CASSHRSRGGLPGELFF. CDR3 DNA: TGTGCCAGCAGCCATCGCTCGCGGGGGGGCCTTCCCGGGGAGCTGTTTTTT. V is TRBV14 and J is TRBJ2-2; the match to TRBD2 covers 9 bases. CDR1 SGHDN and CDR2 FVKESK come from the germline V gene. Trimming cost V 3 bases and J 6 bases; bases outside gene matches: 11. This CDR3 is built from 17 residues. The whole variable domain, remainder taken from reference TRBV14 and TRBJ2-2, is EAGVTQFPSHSVIEKGQTVTLRCDPISGHDNLYWYRRVMGKEIKFLLHFVKESKQDESGMPNNRFLAERTGGTYSTLKVQPAELEDSGVYFCASSHRSRGGLPGELFFGEGSRLTVL.

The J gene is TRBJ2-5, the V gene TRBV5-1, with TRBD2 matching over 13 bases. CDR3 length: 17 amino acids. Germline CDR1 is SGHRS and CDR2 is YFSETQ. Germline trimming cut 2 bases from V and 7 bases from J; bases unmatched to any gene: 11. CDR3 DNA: TGCGCCAGCAGCTTAACTGAGACTAGCGGGGGGTTTGGGACCCAGTACTTC. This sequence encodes CASSLTETSGGFGTQYF.

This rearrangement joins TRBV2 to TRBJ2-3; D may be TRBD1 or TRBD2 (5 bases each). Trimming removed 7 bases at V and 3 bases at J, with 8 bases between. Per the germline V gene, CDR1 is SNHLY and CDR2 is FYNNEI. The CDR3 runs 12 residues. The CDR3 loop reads CASMRGTDTQYF. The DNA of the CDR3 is TGTGCCAGCATGAGGGGAACAGATACGCAGTATTTT. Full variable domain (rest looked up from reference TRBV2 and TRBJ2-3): EPEVTQTPSHQVTQMGQEVILRCVPISNHLYFYWYRQILGQKVEFLVSFYNNEISEKSEIFDDQFSVERPDGSNFTLKIRSTKLEDSAMYFCASMRGTDTQYFGPGTRLTVL.

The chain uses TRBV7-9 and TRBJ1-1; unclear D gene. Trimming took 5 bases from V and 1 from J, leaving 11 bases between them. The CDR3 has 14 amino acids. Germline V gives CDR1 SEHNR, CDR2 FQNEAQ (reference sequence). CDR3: CASSILTGNTEAFF. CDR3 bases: TGTGCCAGCAGCATATTGACGGGGAACACTGAAGCTTTCTTT. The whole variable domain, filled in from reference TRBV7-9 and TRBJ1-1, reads DTGVSQNPRHKITKRGQNVTFRCDPISEHNRLYWYRQTLGQGPEFLTYFQNEAQLEKSRLLSDRFSAERPKGSFSTLEIQRTEQGDSAMYLCASSILTGNTEAFFGQGTRLTVV.

The CDR3 loop reads CASSLVGSGGLQETQYF. The CDR3 DNA follows: TGCGCCAGCAGCTTGGTAGGTAGCGGGGGCCTCCAAGAGACCCAGTACTTC. The chain employs TRBV5-1 and TRBJ2-5; 9 bases are a match to TRBD2. This CDR3 spans 17 amino acids. V was clipped by 0 bases and J by 1 base; unmatched bases: 7. Germline-derived CDR1 and CDR2 are SGHRS and YFSETQ.

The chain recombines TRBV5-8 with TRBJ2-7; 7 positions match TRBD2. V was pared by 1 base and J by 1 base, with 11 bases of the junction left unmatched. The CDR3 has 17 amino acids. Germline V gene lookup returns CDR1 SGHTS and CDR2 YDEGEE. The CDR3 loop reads CASSLSTWAGVSYEQYF. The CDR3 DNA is TGTGCCAGCAGCTTGTCTACATGGGCGGGGGTGTCCTACGAGCAGTACTTC. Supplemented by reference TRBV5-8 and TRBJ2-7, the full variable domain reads EAGVTQSPTHLIKTRGQQATLRCSPISGHTSVYWYQQALGLGLQFLLWYDEGEERNRGNFPPRFSGRQFPNYSSELNVNALELEDSALYLCASSLSTWAGVSYEQYFGPGTRLTVT.

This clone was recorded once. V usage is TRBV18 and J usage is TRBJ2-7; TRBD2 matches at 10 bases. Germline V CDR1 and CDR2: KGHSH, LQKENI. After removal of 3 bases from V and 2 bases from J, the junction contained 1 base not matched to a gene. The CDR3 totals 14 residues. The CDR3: CASSPSGGAYEQYF. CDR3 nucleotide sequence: TGTGCCAGCTCACCGAGCGGGGGGGCCTACGAGCAGTACTTC. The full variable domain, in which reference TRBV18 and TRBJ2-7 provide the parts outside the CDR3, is NAGVMQNPRHLVRRRGQEARLRCSPMKGHSHVYWYRQLPEEGLKFMVYLQKENIIDESGMPKERFSAEFPKEGPSILRIQQVVRGDSAAYFCASSPSGGAYEQYFGPGTRLTVT.

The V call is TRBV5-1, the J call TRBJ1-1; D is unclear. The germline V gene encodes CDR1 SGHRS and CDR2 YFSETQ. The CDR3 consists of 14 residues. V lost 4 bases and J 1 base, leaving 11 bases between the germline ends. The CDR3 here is CASSRPDGNTEAFF. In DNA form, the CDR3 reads TGCGCCAGCAGCCGCCCCGACGGGAACACTGAAGCTTTCTTT.

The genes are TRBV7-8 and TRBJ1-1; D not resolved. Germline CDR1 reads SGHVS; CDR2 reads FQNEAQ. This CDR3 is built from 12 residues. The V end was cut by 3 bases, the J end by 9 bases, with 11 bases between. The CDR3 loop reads CASSFGRGKAFF. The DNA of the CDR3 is TGTGCCAGCAGCTTTGGCCGGGGTAAAGCTTTCTTT.

CDR3 DNA sequence: TGTGCCAGCAGTTACTCCCGAGGAGGGAACACTGAAGCTTTCTTT. Translating it yields CASSYSRGGNTEAFF. The chain uses TRBV6-5 and TRBJ1-1; D gene unclear. CDR1 and CDR2 (germline): MNHEY, SVGAGI. V was trimmed by 0 bases and J by 1 base, leaving 9 bases between them. This CDR3 comprises 15 residues.